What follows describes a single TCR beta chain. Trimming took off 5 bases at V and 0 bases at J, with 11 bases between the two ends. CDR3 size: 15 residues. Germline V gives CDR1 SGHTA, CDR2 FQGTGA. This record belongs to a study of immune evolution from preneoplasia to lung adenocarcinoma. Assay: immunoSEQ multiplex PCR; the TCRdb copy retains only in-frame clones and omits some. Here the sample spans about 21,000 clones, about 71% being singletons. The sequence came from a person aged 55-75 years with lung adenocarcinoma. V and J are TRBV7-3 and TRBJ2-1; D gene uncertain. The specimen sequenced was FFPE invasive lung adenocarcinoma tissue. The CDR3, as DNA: TGTGCCAGCAGCCCCGCCCCGAGCTCCTACAATGAGCAGTTCTTC. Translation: CASSPAPSSYNEQFF.